This passage covers 25 T cell receptor beta chains from one sample sequenced in a study of blood T cell repertoires in COVID-19. Only in-frame clones appear in the TCRdb table, and some are missing; sequencing was by immunoSEQ multiplex PCR. This table has some 94,000 clones, approximately 70% appearing once. Sequencing was carried out using peripheral blood. The receptor set was obtained from an older woman in a cohort sampled during active or convalescent COVID-19.

The chain is built from TRBV25-1 and TRBJ1-4; no clear D. This CDR3 is 14 amino acids long. V was trimmed by 4 bases and J by 0 bases, leaving 6 bases between them. Per the germline V gene, CDR1 is MGHDK and CDR2 is SYGVNS. The CDR3 reads CASSAASTNEKLFF. In nucleotides, the CDR3 is TGTGCCAGCAGTGCCGCGTCAACTAATGAAAAACTGTTTTTT.

This clone showed up many times. The chain carries TRBV5-8 and TRBJ1-4; TRBD1 aligns across 10 bases. Trimming at V came to 4 bases and at J to 8 bases, leaving 8 bases not matched to a gene. Germline CDR1 is SGHTS and CDR2 is YDEGEE. This CDR3 comprises 15 residues. This CDR3 is CASSPGQGGWEKLFF. The CDR3 DNA is TGTGCCAGCAGCCCCGGACAGGGGGGATGGGAAAAACTGTTTTTT. Full variable domain (missing parts from reference TRBV5-8 and TRBJ1-4): EAGVTQSPTHLIKTRGQQATLRCSPISGHTSVYWYQQALGLGLQFLLWYDEGEERNRGNFPPRFSGRQFPNYSSELNVNALELEDSALYLCASSPGQGGWEKLFFGSGTQLSVL.

This clone has more than one count but fewer than ten. This chain links TRBV19 with TRBJ1-6; 7 bases are a match to TRBD1. Germline trimming cut 8 bases from V and 8 bases from J; bases unmatched to any gene: 9. The CDR3 loop spans 14 amino acids. Germline-derived CDR1 and CDR2 are LNHDA and SQIVND (reference sequence). CDR3 amino acids: CASGFRQGDSPLHF. The CDR3 nucleotides read TGTGCCAGTGGATTTCGACAGGGCGATTCACCCCTCCACTTT.

The chain couples TRBV6-2 or TRBV6-3 to TRBJ2-2, with 9 bases matching TRBD2. CDR1 MNHEY and CDR2 SVGEGT come from the germline V gene. This CDR3 contains 16 residues. The V and J ends lost 4 bases and 4 bases, in that order; junction bases with no gene match: 7. CDR3 protein: CASSLVAGAITGELFF. The DNA of the CDR3 is TGTGCCAGCAGTTTAGTAGCGGGGGCCATCACCGGGGAGCTGTTTTTT.

This chain connects TRBV11-3 to TRBJ2-1; TRBD2 aligns across 8 bases. CDR1 and CDR2 (germline): SGHNT, YENEEA. The trim removed 1 base at V and 4 bases at J, leaving 0 bases unmatched. This CDR3 region has 14 residues. The CDR3 region is CASSLAGGYNEQFF. The CDR3 nucleotides read TGTGCCAGCAGCTTAGCGGGGGGGTACAATGAGCAGTTCTTC.

The chain is built from TRBV19 and TRBJ1-2; 8 nucleotides match TRBD1. After removal of 3 bases from V and 4 bases from J, the junction contained 4 bases not matched to a gene. The CDR3 extends over 14 amino acids. The germline V gene encodes CDR1 LNHDA and CDR2 SQIVND (reference sequence). The CDR3 sequence: CASSITGGSYGYTF. The CDR3 DNA follows: TGTGCCAGTAGTATCACAGGGGGTTCCTATGGCTACACCTTC.

V gene TRBV20-1 combines with J gene TRBJ2-3; TRBD2 matches 8 bases. The germline gives CDR1 DFQATT, CDR2 SNEGSKA (reference sequence). CDR3 length: 15 residues. J lost 4 bases, V lost 3 bases, and 9 bases had no gene match. The CDR3 reads CSASGRSGGADTQYF. The DNA of the CDR3 is TGCAGTGCTAGTGGGAGGAGCGGGGGAGCAGATACGCAGTATTTT.

The DNA for the CDR3 is TGTGCCAGCAGCTTAGATATACTAGCGGGGACCCCCTACAATGAGCAGTTCTTC. It specifies CASSLDILAGTPYNEQFF. V and J are TRBV7-2 and TRBJ2-1; TRBD2 matches 10 bases. This CDR3 has 18 residues. The J segment lost 2 bases and the V segment lost 1 base, leaving 8 bases of the junction unmatched. Germline V gene lookup returns CDR1 SGHTA and CDR2 FQGNSA.

This clone was seen a handful of times. The chain has TRBV27 and TRBJ1-5, with D perhaps matching TRBD1 (6 bases). V gave up 4 bases and J gave up 0 bases, with 10 bases separating them. This CDR3 is 15 amino acids long. Germline V CDR1 and CDR2: MNHEY, SMNVEV (reference sequence). CDR3 in amino acids: CASSSTGNSNQPQHF. The DNA of the CDR3 is TGTGCCAGCAGTTCAACAGGGAATAGCAATCAGCCCCAGCATTTT.

This clone has just one count. J is TRBJ1-2 and V is TRBV5-8; tentatively, D is TRBD1 (5 bases). Germline assignment: CDR1 SGHTS and CDR2 YDEGEE. V was clipped by 4 bases and J by 3 bases, with 10 bases between them. This CDR3 is 13 amino acids long. This CDR3 is CASSPDRDYGYTF. Written as DNA, the CDR3 is TGTGCCAGCAGCCCCGACAGAGACTATGGCTACACCTTC.

This chain links TRBV20-1 with TRBJ2-5; D not resolved. V dropped 6 bases and J dropped 2 bases, with 7 bases sitting between them. Germline V gene data show CDR1 as DFQATT and CDR2 as SNEGSKA (reference sequence). The CDR3 contains 11 residues. The CDR3, as DNA: TGCAGTGCGTTGCGGCAAGAGACCCAGTACTTC. This gives the protein CSALRQETQYF.

The rearrangement links TRBV2 to TRBJ1-5; the D is unclear. Per germline, CDR1 SNHLY and CDR2 FYNNEI. The CDR3 contains 12 residues. Between the trimmed V and J ends, which lost 4 bases and 4 bases, there was a span of 5 bases. Here the CDR3 reads CASSGENQPQHF. The DNA for the CDR3 is TGTGCCAGCAGTGGGGAGAATCAGCCCCAGCATTTT.

The chain employs TRBV19 and TRBJ2-5, with a possible D match to TRBD1 (5 bases). Germline assignment: CDR1 LNHDA and CDR2 SQIVND (reference sequence). Trimming left V 6 bases short and J 2 bases short, with 19 bases between. This CDR3 has 16 amino acids. This CDR3 is CASSTRGQGIQETQYF. For the CDR3, the DNA is TGTGCCAGTAGCACCCGCGGACAAGGGATTCAAGAGACCCAGTACTTC. Variable domain in full (rest from reference TRBV19 and TRBJ2-5): DGGITQSPKYLFRKEGQNVTLSCEQNLNHDAMYWYRQDPGQGLRLIYYSQIVNDFQKGDIAEGYSVSREKKESFPLTVTSAQKNPTAFYLCASSTRGQGIQETQYFGPGTRLLVL.

J is TRBJ2-5 and V is TRBV7-9; TRBD1 matches 9 bases. Germline V gene data show CDR1 as SEHNR and CDR2 as FQNEAQ (reference sequence). The ends lost 5 bases at V and 4 bases at J; junction bases unmatched: 8. The CDR3 is 15 residues long. CDR3 region: CASSLFRDRAETQYF. The CDR3 DNA reads TGTGCCAGCAGCCTCTTTCGGGACAGGGCAGAGACCCAGTACTTC.

The rearrangement links TRBV3-1 (or the pseudogene TRBV3-2) to TRBJ1-2; 9 bases agree with TRBD1. The CDR3 covers 14 residues. Germline assignment: CDR1 LGHDT and CDR2 YNNKEL (reference sequence). V trimming: 2 bases; J trimming: 8 bases; junction bases outside the gene matches: 6. Here the CDR3 reads CASSQWTGAAGYTF. The DNA for the CDR3 is TGTGCCAGCAGCCAATGGACAGGGGCCGCGGGCTACACCTTC.

The rearrangement links TRBV5-6 to TRBJ1-6; 8 nucleotides agree with TRBD1. V dropped 5 bases and J dropped 4; count of bases not matched to a gene: 8. Germline CDR1 reads SGHDT; CDR2 reads YYEEEE. This CDR3 is built from 16 residues. This CDR3 is CASSQGAVSYNSPLHF. DNA for the CDR3: TGTGCCAGCAGTCAGGGGGCTGTATCGTATAATTCACCCCTCCACTTT.

The chain employs TRBV4-2 and TRBJ2-5, with TRBD2 matching 7 bases. V trimming: 1 base; J trimming: 5 bases; junction bases outside the gene matches: 10. This CDR3 contains 16 residues. The germline gives CDR1 LGHNA, CDR2 YNFKEQ. CDR3: CASSQGSAGDGETQYF. In nucleotides, the CDR3 is TGTGCCAGCAGCCAAGGGTCCGCGGGGGACGGGGAGACCCAGTACTTC.

V is TRBV30 and J is TRBJ2-1; 11 nucleotides align to TRBD2. Per the germline V gene, CDR1 is GTSNPN and CDR2 is SVGIG (reference sequence). This CDR3 contains 15 residues. After removal of 0 bases from V and 9 bases from J, the junction contained 7 bases not matched to a gene. The DNA of the CDR3 is TGTGCCTGGAGTGTTAGGCTAGCGGGGGGTGGTGAGCAGTTCTTC. The encoded protein is CAWSVRLAGGGEQFF.

This rearrangement joins TRBV6-5 to TRBJ2-7; D is unresolved. CDR1 is MNHEY and CDR2 is SVGAGI in the germline V gene. The CDR3 spans 13 residues. Between the trimmed V and J ends, which lost 10 bases and 0 bases, there was a span of 13 bases. The CDR3 region has the DNA TGTGCCACCCAAACAGACCCCTCCTACGAGCAGTACTTC. Translated: CATQTDPSYEQYF.

The rearrangement uses TRBV28 and TRBJ1-1; D is perhaps TRBD1 (5 bases). With 2 bases removed from V and 4 bases from J, the gap between germline ends came to 8 bases. Germline V gene lookup returns CDR1 MDHEN and CDR2 SYDVKM. This CDR3 comprises 13 residues. CDR3 DNA sequence: TGTGCCAGCAGTTTAATCGGGGGCACTGAAGCTTTCTTT. Its translation: CASSLIGGTEAFF.

V is TRBV3-1 (or the pseudogene TRBV3-2) and J is TRBJ1-4; unclear D gene. The germline gives CDR1 LGHDT, CDR2 YNNKEL (reference sequence). V was shortened by 7 bases and J by 8 bases, with 8 bases between the two germline ends. This CDR3 contains 11 residues. The CDR3 DNA follows: TGTGCCAGCAAAGCGGGGGAAAAACTGTTTTTT. Its protein product is CASKAGEKLFF.

V and J are TRBV30 and TRBJ2-5, with 8 bases identical to TRBD2. The CDR3 consists of 14 residues. Germline trimming cut 5 bases from V and 2 bases from J; bases unmatched to any gene: 7. Germline CDR1 and CDR2: GTSNPN and SVGIG (reference sequence). CDR3 protein: CAWEPGTRQETQYF. The CDR3 coding sequence is TGTGCCTGGGAGCCGGGGACTAGGCAAGAGACCCAGTACTTC.

A few counts support this clone. The V gene is TRBV7-8, the J gene TRBJ1-4; possible D gene TRBD1, 6 bases. CDR3 length: 16 amino acids. Trimming took 1 base from V and 0 from J, leaving 9 bases between them. Per germline, CDR1 SGHVS and CDR2 FQNEAQ. For the CDR3, the DNA is TGTGCCAGCAGCTTAGACACAGGGACAACTAATGAAAAACTGTTTTTT. This sequence encodes CASSLDTGTTNEKLFF.

This clone came up a few times. The chain links TRBV5-1 to TRBJ1-3; the D is unclear. CDR3 length equals 16 residues. Germline-derived CDR1 and CDR2 are SGHRS and YFSETQ. The germline V and J ends were trimmed by 0 bases and 0 bases, with 10 bases remaining between them. For the CDR3, the DNA is TGCGCCAGCAGCTTGGAACTGGTCCTCTCTGGAAACACCATATATTTT. Protein product: CASSLELVLSGNTIYF.

This clone was observed a single time. The V gene is TRBV7-9, the J gene TRBJ2-3, with 11 bases fitting TRBD2. Germline values: CDR1 SEHNR, CDR2 FQNEAQ (reference sequence). Trimming took 2 bases from V and 5 from J; bases not matched to a gene: 9. This CDR3 is built from 17 residues. In nucleotides, the CDR3 is TGTGCCAGCAGCTTACCCCCGACTAGCGGGGTTATAGATACGCAGTATTTT. Translating it yields CASSLPPTSGVIDTQYF.